These 14 T cell receptor beta chains came from one sample sequenced in a study of T cell repertoires in ileal Crohn's disease. Assay used: immunoSEQ multiplex PCR; TCRdb lists only in-frame clones, some missing. Of some 16,000 clones detected, 75% to 90% appear once; the ten largest clones hold around 4%. Sequencing was performed on ileal tissue. These receptors all come from an adult with Crohn's disease.

The chain couples TRBV5-1 to TRBJ2-5; 7 bases fit TRBD2. In germline, CDR1 is SGHRS, CDR2 YFSETQ. The length of the CDR3 is 15 residues. Germline trimming cut 0 bases from V and 4 bases from J; bases unmatched to any gene: 6. CDR3 residues: CASSLAGGLAETQYF. The CDR3 DNA reads as TGCGCCAGCAGCTTGGCCGGGGGGTTGGCAGAGACCCAGTACTTC.

The rearrangement links TRBV6-5 to TRBJ1-6; tentative D call: TRBD1 (5 bases). V lost 0 bases and J 1 base, leaving 7 bases between the germline ends. Germline V lookup: CDR1 MNHEY, CDR2 SVGAGI. The CDR3 length is 16 residues. CDR3 DNA sequence: TGTGCCAGCAGTTACTCTGACAGATCCTATAATTCACCCCTCCACTTT. Its translation is CASSYSDRSYNSPLHF.

V and J are TRBV11-1 and TRBJ1-1; possible D gene TRBD1, 6 bases. The CDR3 extends over 13 amino acids. The V gene's germline CDR1 is SGHAT and CDR2 FQDESV (reference sequence). Trimming took off 2 bases at V and 4 bases at J, with 8 bases between the two ends. The CDR3 spells CASSLKQGTEAFF. The CDR3 nucleotides read TGTGCCAGCAGCTTAAAACAGGGCACTGAAGCTTTCTTT.

This chain connects TRBV4-2 to TRBJ2-3, with 8 bases aligning to TRBD2. This CDR3 has 17 amino acids. The V gene's germline CDR1 is LGHNA and CDR2 YNFKEQ. The trim removed 0 bases at V and 1 base at J, leaving 6 bases unmatched. The CDR3 DNA sequence: TGTGCCAGCAGCCAAGAGTGGAACGGGGGGGGCACAGATACGCAGTATTTT. It translates to CASSQEWNGGGTDTQYF.

The chain is built from TRBV5-8 and TRBJ1-5, with D hard to call. CDR1 and CDR2 (germline): SGHTS, YDEGEE. The CDR3 is made up of 16 amino acids. Deletions cut 2 bases from V and 3 bases from J, with 15 bases between. CDR3 sequence reads: CASSLPGGRPNQPQHF. The CDR3 bases are TGTGCCAGCAGCTTACCGGGCGGGCGGCCCAATCAGCCCCAGCATTTT.

This chain connects TRBV2 to TRBJ2-6; TRBD2 matches 7 bases. This CDR3 is 19 amino acids long. V trimming: 6 bases; J trimming: 0 bases; junction bases outside the gene matches: 14. In germline, CDR1 is SNHLY, CDR2 FYNNEI. The CDR3 region is CASSPREGSPFSGANVLTF. CDR3 DNA sequence: TGTGCCAGCAGCCCGAGGGAGGGCTCTCCCTTCTCTGGGGCCAACGTCCTGACTTTC.

The V gene is TRBV13, the J gene TRBJ1-6, with TRBD1 as a possible D gene (5 bases). V shed 4 bases and J shed 14 bases, with 12 bases lying between them. Germline-derived CDR1 and CDR2 are PRHDT and FYEKMQ (reference sequence). The CDR3 has 12 residues. For the CDR3, the DNA is TGTGCCAGCAGCTCAGGAGTAGGGGCCCTCCACTTT. Residues: CASSSGVGALHF.

A remark on this clone: Other DNA sequences in this specimen translate into the identical CDR3. The chain carries TRBV18 and TRBJ1-2; 7 nucleotides line up with TRBD1. This CDR3 has 13 amino acids. Germline V gene sequence: CDR1 KGHSH, CDR2 LQKENI. The J segment lost 8 bases and the V segment lost 4 bases, leaving 7 bases of the junction unmatched. The CDR3 nucleotides are TGTGCCAGCTCACTAGAGACAGGGAGAGGCTACACCTTC. It yields the protein CASSLETGRGYTF.

The CDR3 DNA follows: TGTGCCAGCAGCTTACAAGGGGTGGGCTATGGCTACACCTTC. It codes for CASSLQGVGYGYTF. The chain recombines TRBV7-9 with TRBJ1-2, with D possibly TRBD1 on 5 matching bases. Germline CDR1 reads SEHNR; CDR2 reads FQNEAQ (reference sequence). V shed 2 bases and J shed 4 bases, with 11 bases lying between them. This CDR3 spans 14 amino acids.

The J gene is TRBJ2-5, the V gene TRBV9; 9 bases are a match to TRBD1. This CDR3 contains 15 residues. Per germline, CDR1 SGDLS and CDR2 YYNGEE. V lost 4 bases, J lost 4 bases, and 8 bases stayed unmatched. The CDR3 DNA sequence: TGTGCCAGCAGCCCTTCCGGGACAGGGTTAGAGACCCAGTACTTC. Encoded protein: CASSPSGTGLETQYF.

The J gene is TRBJ2-3, the V gene TRBV10-1; possibly TRBD1 for D (6 bases). V was pared by 8 bases and J by 4 bases, with 10 bases between. Germline V gene data show CDR1 as WNHNN and CDR2 as SYGVQD (reference sequence). This CDR3 region has 12 residues. The CDR3 protein is CASSQGPDTQYF. For the CDR3, the DNA is TGCGCCAGCTCACAGGGCCCAGATACGCAGTATTTT.

This clone was seen a single time. The V and J genes are TRBV7-9 and TRBJ2-6; 11 bases map to TRBD2. The CDR3 extends over 17 amino acids. CDR1 is SEHNR, CDR2 FQNEAQ, per germline (reference sequence). V lost 3 bases and J lost 2; bases outside the gene matches: 3. CDR3 DNA: TGTGCCAGCAGCTTGCTAGCGGGAGGTCCTGGGGCCAACGTCCTGACTTTC. Protein product: CASSLLAGGPGANVLTF.

V usage is TRBV19 and J usage is TRBJ2-2; D may be TRBD1 (6 bases). Germline V CDR1 and CDR2: LNHDA, SQIVND (reference sequence). This CDR3 is built from 15 residues. Trimming shortened V by 4 bases and J by 0 bases, and 9 bases separated the two germline ends. The CDR3 loop reads CASSNRATNTGELFF. The CDR3 bases are TGTGCCAGTAGTAACAGGGCTACGAACACCGGGGAGCTGTTTTTT.

The rearrangement uses TRBV11-1 and TRBJ1-1, with D uncertain. Trimming shortened V by 7 bases and J by 1 base, and 7 bases separated the two germline ends. The germline V gene encodes CDR1 SGHAT and CDR2 FQDESV (reference sequence). The CDR3 contains 12 residues. CDR3: CASKRRNTEAFF. In DNA, the CDR3 is TGTGCCAGCAAGAGGCGGAACACTGAAGCTTTCTTT.